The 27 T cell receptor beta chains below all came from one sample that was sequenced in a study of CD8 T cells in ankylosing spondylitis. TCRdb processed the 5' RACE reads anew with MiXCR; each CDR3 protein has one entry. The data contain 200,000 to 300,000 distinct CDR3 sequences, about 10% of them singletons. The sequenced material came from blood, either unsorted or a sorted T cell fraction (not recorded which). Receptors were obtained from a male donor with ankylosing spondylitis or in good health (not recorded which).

As DNA, the CDR3 is TGCGCCAGCACGACTACAACAGGGGGCCTGGACACTGAAGCTTTCTTT. This codes for CASTTTTGGLDTEAFF. The chain has TRBV5-1 and TRBJ1-1, with 9 bases fitting TRBD1. The CDR3 sequence is 16 residues long. Germline loops: CDR1 SGHRS, CDR2 YFSETQ. J was trimmed by 3 bases and V by 6 bases; bases with no gene match: 12.

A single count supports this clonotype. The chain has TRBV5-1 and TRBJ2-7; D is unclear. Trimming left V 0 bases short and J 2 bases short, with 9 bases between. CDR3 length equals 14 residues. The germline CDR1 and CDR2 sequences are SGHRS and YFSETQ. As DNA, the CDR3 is TGCGCCAGCAGCTTGGATGGGTCGACCTACGAGCAGTACTTC. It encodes CASSLDGSTYEQYF. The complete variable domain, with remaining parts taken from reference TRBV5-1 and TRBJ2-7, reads KAGVTQTPRYLIKTRGQQVTLSCSPISGHRSVSWYQQTPGQGLQFLFEYFSETQRNKGNFPGRFSGRQFSNSRSEMNVSTLELGDSALYLCASSLDGSTYEQYFGPGTRLTVT.

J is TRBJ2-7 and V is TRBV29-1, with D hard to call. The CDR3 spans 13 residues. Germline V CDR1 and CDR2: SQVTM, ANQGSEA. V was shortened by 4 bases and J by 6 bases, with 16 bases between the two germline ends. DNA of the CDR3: TGCAGCGTTGGAGGTCGTGGGTTTCTCGAGCAGTACTTC. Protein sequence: CSVGGRGFLEQYF.

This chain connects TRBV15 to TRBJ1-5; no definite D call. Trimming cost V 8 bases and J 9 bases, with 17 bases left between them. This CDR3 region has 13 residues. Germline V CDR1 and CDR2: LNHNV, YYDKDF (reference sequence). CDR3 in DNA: TGTGCCACCCAGGTATTGGTGAACCGGCCCCAGCATTTT. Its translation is CATQVLVNRPQHF. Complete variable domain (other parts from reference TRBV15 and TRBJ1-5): DAMVIQNPRYQVTQFGKPVTLSCSQTLNHNVMYWYQQKSSQAPKLLFHYYDKDFNNEADTPDNFQSRRPNTSFCFLDIRSPGLGDTAMYLCATQVLVNRPQHFGDGTRLSIL.

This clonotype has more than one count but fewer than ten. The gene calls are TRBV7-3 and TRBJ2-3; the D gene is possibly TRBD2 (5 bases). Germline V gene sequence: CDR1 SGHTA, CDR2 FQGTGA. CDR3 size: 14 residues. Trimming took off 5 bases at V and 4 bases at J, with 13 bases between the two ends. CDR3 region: CASSPSGPSDTQYF. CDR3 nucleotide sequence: TGTGCCAGCAGCCCAAGCGGCCCCTCAGATACGCAGTATTTT.

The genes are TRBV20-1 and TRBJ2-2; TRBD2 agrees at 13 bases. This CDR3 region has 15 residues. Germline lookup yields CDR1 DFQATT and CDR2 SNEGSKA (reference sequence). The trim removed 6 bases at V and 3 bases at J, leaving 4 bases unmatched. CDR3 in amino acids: CSAQGLAGDTGELFF. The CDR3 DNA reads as TGCAGTGCCCAAGGACTAGCGGGGGACACCGGGGAGCTGTTTTTT.

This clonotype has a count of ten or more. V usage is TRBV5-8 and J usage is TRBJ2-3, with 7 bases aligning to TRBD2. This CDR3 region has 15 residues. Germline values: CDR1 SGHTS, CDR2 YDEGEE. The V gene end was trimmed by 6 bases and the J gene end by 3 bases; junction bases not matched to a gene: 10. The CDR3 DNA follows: TGTGCCAGCAACACGGCCCAGCGGGGAACAGATACGCAGTATTTT. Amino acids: CASNTAQRGTDTQYF.

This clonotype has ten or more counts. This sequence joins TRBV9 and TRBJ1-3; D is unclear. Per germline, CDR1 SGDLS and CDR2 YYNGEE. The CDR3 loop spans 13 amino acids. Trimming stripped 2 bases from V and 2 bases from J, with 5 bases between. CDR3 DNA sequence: TGTGCCAGCAGCGTTTATGCTGGAAACACCATATATTTT. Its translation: CASSVYAGNTIYF.

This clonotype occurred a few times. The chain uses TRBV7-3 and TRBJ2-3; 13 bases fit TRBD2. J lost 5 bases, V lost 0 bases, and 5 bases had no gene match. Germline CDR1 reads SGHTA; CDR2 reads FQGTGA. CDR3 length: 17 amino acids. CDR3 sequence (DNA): TGTGCCAGCAGCTTAACCGGGACTAGCGGGGTGATAGATACGCAGTATTTT. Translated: CASSLTGTSGVIDTQYF. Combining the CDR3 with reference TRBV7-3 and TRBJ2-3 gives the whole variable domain GAGVSQTPSNKVTEKGKYVELRCDPISGHTALYWYRQSLGQGPEFLIYFQGTGAADDSGLPNDRFFAVRPEGSVSTLKIQRTERGDSAVYLCASSLTGTSGVIDTQYFGPGTRLTVL.

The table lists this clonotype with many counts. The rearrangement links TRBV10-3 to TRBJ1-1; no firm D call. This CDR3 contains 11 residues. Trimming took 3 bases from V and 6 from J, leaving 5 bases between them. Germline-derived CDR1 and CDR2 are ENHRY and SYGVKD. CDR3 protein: CAISDLAEAFF. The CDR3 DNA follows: TGTGCCATCAGTGATCTCGCTGAAGCTTTCTTT.

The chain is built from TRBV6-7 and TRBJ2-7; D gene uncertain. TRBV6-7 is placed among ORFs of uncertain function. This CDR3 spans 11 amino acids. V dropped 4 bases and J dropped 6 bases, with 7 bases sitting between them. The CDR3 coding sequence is TGTGCCAGCAGTTGTGGTCGCGAGCAGTACTTC. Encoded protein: CASSCGREQYF.

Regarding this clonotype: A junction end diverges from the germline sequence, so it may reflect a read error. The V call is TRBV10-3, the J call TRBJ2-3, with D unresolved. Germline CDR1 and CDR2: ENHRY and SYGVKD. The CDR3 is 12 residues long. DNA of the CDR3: TGTGCCATCAGCGAGTACACAGATACGCAGTATTTT. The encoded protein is CAISEYTDTQYF.

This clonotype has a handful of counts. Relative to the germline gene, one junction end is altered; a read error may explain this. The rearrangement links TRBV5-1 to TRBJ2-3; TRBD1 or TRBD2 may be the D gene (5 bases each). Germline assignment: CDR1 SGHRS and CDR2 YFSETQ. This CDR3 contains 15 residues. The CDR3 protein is CASNLEGDRTDTQYF. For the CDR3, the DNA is TGCGCCAGCAACTTGGAAGGGGACCGCACAGATACGCAGTATTTT. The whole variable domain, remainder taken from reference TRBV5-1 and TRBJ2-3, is KAGVTQTPRYLIKTRGQQVTLSCSPISGHRSVSWYQQTPGQGLQFLFEYFSETQRNKGNFPGRFSGRQFSNSRSEMNVSTLELGDSALYLCASNLEGDRTDTQYFGPGTRLTVL.

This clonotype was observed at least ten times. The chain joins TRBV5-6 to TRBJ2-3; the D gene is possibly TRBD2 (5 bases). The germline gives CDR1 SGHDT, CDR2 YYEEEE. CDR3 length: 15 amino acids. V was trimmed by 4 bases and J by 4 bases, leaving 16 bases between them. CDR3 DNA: TGTGCCAGCAGCACCTCCAATGCGGGCGCAGATACGCAGTATTTT. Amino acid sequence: CASSTSNAGADTQYF.

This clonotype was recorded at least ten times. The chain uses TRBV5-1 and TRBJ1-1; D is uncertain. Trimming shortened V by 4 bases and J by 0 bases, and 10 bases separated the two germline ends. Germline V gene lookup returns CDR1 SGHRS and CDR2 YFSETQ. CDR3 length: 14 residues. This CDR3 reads CASSGAGVNTEAFF. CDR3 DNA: TGCGCCAGCAGCGGCGCGGGAGTGAACACTGAAGCTTTCTTT.

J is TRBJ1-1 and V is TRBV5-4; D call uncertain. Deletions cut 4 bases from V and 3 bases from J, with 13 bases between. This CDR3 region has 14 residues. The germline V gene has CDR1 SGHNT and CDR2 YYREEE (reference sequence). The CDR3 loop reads CASSPLWGYTEAFF. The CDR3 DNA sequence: TGTGCCAGCAGCCCCCTGTGGGGTTACACTGAAGCTTTCTTT.

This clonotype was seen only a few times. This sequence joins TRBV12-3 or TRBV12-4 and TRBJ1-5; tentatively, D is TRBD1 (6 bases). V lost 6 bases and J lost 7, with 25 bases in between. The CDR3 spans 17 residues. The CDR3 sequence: CASSRGTLPSPRQPQHF. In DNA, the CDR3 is TGTGCCAGCAGCCGAGGGACACTTCCGTCCCCAAGGCAGCCCCAGCATTTT.

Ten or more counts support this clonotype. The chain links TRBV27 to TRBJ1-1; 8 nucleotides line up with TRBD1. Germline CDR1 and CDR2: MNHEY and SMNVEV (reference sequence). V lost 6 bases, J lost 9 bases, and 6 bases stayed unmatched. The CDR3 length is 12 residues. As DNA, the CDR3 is TGTGCCAGCAGGGACAGGGAAAACAAAGCTTTCTTT. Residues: CASRDRENKAFF.

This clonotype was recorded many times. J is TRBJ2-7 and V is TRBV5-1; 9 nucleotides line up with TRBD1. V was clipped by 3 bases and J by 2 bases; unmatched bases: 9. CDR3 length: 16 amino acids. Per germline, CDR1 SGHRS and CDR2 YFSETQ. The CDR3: CASSSRAGQGTYEQYF. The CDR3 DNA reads TGCGCCAGCAGCTCACGCGCGGGACAGGGTACCTACGAGCAGTACTTC.

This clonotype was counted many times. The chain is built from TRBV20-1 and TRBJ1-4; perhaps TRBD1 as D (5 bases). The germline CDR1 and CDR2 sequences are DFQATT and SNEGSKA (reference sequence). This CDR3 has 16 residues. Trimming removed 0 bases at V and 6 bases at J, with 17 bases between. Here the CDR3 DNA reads TGCAGTGCTAGAGATCGGATAACCGGGGGAGATGAAAAACTGTTTTTT. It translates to CSARDRITGGDEKLFF.

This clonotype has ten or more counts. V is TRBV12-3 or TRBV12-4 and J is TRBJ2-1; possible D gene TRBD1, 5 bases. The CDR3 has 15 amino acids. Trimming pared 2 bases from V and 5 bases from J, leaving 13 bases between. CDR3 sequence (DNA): TGTGCCAGCAGTTTACGCGAGGACAATGACAATGAGCAGTTCTTC. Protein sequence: CASSLREDNDNEQFF.

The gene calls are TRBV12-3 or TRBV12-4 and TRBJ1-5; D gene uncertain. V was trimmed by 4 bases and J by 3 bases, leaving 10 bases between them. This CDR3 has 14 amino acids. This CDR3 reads CASSSSRNNQPQHF. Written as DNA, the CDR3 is TGTGCCAGCAGTTCGAGCAGAAACAATCAGCCCCAGCATTTT.

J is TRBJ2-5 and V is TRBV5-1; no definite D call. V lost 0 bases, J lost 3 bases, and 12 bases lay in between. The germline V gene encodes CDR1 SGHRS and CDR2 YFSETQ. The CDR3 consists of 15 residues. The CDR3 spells CASSLEHTPKETQYF. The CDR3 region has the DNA TGCGCCAGCAGCTTGGAGCATACCCCTAAAGAGACCCAGTACTTC.

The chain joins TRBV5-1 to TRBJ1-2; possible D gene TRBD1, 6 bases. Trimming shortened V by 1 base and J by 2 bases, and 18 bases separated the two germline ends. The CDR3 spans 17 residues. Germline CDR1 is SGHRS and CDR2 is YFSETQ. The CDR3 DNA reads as TGCGCCAGCAGCTTGCTCCTTCCAGGGGCGACAAACTATGGCTACACCTTC. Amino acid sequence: CASSLLLPGATNYGYTF.

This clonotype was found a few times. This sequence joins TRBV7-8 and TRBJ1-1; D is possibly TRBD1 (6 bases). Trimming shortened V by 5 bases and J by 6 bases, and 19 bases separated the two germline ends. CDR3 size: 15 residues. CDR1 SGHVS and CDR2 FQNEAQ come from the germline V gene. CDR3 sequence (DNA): TGTGCCAGCAGCGTTGGACAGAGGGCTGTCGCTGAAGCTTTCTTT. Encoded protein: CASSVGQRAVAEAFF.

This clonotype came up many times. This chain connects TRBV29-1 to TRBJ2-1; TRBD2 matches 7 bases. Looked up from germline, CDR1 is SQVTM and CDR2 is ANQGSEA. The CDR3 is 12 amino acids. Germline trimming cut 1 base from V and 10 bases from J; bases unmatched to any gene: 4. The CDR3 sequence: CSVEVEAGEQFF. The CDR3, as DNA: TGCAGCGTTGAAGTCGAAGCGGGGGAGCAGTTCTTC.

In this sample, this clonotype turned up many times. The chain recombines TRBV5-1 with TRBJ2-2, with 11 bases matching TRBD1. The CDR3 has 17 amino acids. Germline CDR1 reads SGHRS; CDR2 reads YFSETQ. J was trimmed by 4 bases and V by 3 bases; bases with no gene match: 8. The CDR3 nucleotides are TGCGCCAGCAGCTCCTTCCCGGGACAGGGGGTCACCGGGGAGCTGTTTTTT. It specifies CASSSFPGQGVTGELFF.